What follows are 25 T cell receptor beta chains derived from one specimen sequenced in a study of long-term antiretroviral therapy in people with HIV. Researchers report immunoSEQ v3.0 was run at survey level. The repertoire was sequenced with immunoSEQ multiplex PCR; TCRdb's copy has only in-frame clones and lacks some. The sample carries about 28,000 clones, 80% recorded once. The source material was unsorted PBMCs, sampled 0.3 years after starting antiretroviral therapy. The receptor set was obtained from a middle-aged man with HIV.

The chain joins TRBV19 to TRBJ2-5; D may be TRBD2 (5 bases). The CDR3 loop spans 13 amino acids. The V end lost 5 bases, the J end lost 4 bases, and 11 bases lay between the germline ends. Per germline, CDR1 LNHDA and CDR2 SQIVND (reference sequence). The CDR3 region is CASSAFGGETQYF. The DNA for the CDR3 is TGTGCCAGTAGTGCCTTCGGAGGAGAGACCCAGTACTTC.

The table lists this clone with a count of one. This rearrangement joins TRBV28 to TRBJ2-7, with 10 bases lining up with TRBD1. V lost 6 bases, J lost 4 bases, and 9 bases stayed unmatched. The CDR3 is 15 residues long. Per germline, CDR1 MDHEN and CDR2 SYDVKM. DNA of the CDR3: TGTGCCAGCAGAGCGCCGGACAGGGGGAAATACGAGCAGTACTTC. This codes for CASRAPDRGKYEQYF.

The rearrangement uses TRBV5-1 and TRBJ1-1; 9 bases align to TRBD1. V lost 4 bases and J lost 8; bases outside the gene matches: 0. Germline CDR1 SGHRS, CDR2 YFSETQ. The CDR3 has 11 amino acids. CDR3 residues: CASSGTGEAFF. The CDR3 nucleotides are TGCGCCAGCAGCGGGACAGGGGAAGCTTTCTTT.

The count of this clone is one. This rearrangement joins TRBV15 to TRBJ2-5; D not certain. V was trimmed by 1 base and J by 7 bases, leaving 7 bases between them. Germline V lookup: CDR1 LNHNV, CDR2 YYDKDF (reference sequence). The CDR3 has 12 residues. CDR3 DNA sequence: TGTGCCACCAGCAGAGGTAATTCGACCCAGTACTTC. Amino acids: CATSRGNSTQYF.

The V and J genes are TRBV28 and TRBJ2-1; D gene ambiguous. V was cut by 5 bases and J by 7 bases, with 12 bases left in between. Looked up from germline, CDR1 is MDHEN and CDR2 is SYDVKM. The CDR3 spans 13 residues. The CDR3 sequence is CASSIDWGNEQFF. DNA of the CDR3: TGTGCCAGCAGTATAGACTGGGGAAATGAGCAGTTCTTC.

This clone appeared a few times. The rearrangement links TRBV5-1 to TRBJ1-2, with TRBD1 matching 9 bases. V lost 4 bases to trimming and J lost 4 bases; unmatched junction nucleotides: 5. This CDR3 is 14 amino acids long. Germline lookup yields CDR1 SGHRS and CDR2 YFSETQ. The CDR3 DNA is TGCGCCAGCAGCGCGGGACAGGGAGGCTATGGCTACACCTTC. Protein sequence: CASSAGQGGYGYTF.

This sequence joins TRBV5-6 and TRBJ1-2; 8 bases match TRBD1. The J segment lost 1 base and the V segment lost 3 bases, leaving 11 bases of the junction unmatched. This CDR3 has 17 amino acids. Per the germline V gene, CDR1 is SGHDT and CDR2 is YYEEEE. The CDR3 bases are TGTGCCAGCAGCTCATTCAGGGGGACAGGTTTTAACTATGGCTACACCTTC. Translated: CASSSFRGTGFNYGYTF.

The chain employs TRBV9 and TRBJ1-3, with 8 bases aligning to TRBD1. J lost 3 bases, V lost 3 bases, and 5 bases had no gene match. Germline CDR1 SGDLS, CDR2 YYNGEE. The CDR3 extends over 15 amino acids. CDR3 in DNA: TGTGCCAGCAGCGCAGGGGGCGCGGGTGGAAACACCATATATTTT. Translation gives CASSAGGAGGNTIYF.

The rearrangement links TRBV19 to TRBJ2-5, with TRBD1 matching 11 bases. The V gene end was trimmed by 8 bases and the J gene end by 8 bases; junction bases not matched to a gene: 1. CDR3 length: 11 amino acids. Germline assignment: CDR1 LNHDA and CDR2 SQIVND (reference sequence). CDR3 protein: CASGQGATQYF. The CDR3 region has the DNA TGTGCCAGTGGACAGGGGGCTACCCAGTACTTC. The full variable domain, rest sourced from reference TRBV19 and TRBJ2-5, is DGGITQSPKYLFRKEGQNVTLSCEQNLNHDAMYWYRQDPGQGLRLIYYSQIVNDFQKGDIAEGYSVSREKKESFPLTVTSAQKNPTAFYLCASGQGATQYFGPGTRLLVL.

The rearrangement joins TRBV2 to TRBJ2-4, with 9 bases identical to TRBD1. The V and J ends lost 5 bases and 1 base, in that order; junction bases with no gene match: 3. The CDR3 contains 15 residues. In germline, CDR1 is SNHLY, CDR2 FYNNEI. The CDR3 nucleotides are TGTGCCAGCAGTACACAGGGGGCGGCCAAAAACATTCAGTACTTC. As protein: CASSTQGAAKNIQYF.

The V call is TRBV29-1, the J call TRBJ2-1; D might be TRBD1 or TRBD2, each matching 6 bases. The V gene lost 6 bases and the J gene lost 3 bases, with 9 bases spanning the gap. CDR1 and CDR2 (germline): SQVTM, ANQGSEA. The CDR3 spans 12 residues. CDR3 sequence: CSVGGLYNEQFF. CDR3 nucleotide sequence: TGCAGCGTAGGGGGACTCTACAATGAGCAGTTCTTC.

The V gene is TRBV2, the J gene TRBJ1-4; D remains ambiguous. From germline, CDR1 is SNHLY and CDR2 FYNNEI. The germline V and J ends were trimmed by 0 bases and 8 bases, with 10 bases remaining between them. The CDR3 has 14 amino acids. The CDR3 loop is CASSEALPGEKLFF. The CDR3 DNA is TGTGCCAGCAGTGAAGCGCTCCCGGGCGAAAAACTGTTTTTT.

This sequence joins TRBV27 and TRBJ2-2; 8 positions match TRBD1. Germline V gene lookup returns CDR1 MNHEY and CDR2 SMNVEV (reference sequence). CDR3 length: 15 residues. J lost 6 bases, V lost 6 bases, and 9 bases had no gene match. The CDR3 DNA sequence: TGTGCCAGCAGCAAGGACAGGGTCGTGGCCGGGGAGCTGTTTTTT. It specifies CASSKDRVVAGELFF.

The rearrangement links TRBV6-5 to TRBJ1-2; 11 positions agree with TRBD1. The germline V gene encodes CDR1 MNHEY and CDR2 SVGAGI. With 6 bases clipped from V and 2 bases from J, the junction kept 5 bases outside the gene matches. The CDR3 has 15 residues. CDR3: CASRAGQGVNYGYTF. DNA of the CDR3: TGTGCCAGCAGGGCGGGACAGGGGGTAAACTATGGCTACACCTTC.

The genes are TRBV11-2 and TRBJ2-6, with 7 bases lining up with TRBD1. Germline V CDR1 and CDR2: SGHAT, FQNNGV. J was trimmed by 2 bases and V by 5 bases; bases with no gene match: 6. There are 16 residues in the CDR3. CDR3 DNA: TGTGCCAGCAGCCATGATAGGGGGCCTGGGGCCAACGTCCTGACTTTC. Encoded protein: CASSHDRGPGANVLTF.

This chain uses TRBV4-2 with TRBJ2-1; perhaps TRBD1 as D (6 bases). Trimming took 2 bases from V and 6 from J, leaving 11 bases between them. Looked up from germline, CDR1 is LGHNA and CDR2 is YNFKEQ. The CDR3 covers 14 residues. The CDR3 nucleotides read TGTGCCAGCAGCCAACTAAGACAGGTCAATGAGCAGTTCTTC. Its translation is CASSQLRQVNEQFF.

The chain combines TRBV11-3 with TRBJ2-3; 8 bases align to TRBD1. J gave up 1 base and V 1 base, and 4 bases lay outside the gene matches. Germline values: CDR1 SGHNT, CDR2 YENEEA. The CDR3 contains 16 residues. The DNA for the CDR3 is TGTGCCAGCAGCTTAGGATCGGACAGGGGCACAGATACGCAGTATTTT. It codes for CASSLGSDRGTDTQYF.

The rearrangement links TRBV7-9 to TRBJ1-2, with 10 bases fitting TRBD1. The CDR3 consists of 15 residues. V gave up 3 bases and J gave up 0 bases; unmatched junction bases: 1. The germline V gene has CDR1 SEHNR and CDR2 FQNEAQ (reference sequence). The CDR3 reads CASSLGTGANYGYTF. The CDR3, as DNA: TGTGCCAGCAGCTTGGGGACAGGGGCTAACTATGGCTACACCTTC.

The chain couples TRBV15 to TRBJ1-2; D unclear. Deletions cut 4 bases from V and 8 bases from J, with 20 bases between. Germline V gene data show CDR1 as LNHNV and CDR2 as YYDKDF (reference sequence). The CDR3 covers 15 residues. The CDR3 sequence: CATSTATGPARGYTF. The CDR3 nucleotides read TGTGCCACCAGCACAGCAACCGGGCCCGCAAGGGGCTACACCTTC.

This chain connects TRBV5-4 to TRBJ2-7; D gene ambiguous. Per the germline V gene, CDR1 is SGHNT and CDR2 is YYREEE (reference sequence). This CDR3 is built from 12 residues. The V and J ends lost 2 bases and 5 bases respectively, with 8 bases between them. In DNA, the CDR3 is TGTGCCAGCAGCTTTCTTTCTGACGAGCAGTACTTC. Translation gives CASSFLSDEQYF.

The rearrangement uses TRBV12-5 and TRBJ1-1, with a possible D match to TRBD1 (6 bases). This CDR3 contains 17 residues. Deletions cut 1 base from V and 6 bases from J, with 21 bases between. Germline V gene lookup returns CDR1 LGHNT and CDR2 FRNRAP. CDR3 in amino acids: CASGLGGPPTFRAEAFF. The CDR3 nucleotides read TGTGCTAGTGGTTTGGGGGGGCCGCCGACCTTCAGGGCTGAAGCTTTCTTT.

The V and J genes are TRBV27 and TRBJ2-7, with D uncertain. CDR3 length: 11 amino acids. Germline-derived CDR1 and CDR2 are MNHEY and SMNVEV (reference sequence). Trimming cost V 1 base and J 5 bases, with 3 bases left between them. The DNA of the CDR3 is TGTGCCAGCAGTTTATACAACGAGCAGTACTTC. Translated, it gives CASSLYNEQYF.

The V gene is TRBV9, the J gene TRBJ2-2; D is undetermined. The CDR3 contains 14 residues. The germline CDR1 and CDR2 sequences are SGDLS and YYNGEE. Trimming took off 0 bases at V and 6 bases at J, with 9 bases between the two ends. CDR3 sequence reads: CASSVGPPAGELFF. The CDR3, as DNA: TGTGCCAGCAGCGTAGGACCGCCTGCCGGGGAGCTGTTTTTT.

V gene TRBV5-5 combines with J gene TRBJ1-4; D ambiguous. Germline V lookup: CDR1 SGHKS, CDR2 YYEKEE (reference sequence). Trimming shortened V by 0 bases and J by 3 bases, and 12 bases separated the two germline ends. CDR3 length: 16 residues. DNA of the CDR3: TGTGCCAGCAGCTTGGACAGATCTAAACCTAATGAAAAACTGTTTTTT. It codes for CASSLDRSKPNEKLFF.

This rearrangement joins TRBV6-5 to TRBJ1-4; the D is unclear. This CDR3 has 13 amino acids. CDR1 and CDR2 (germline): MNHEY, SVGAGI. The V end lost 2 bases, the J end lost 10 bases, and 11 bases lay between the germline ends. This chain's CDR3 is CASSYDVWGKLFF. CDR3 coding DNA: TGTGCCAGCAGTTACGATGTCTGGGGAAAACTGTTTTTT.